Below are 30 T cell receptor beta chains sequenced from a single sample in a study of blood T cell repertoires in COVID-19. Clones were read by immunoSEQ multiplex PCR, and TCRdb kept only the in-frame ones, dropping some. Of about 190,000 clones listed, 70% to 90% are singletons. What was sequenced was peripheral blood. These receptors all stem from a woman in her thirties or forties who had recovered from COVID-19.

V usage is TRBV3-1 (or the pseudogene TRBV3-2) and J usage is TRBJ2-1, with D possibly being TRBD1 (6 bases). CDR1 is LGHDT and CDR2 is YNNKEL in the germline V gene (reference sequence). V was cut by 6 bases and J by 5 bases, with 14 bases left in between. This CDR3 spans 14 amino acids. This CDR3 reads CASRTRGSDNEQFF. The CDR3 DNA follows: TGTGCCAGCAGAACTAGGGGGAGCGACAATGAGCAGTTCTTC.

CDR3 in amino acids: CSVEGPFDGLSYEQYF. CDR3 nucleotides: TGCAGCGTTGAGGGCCCTTTCGACGGCCTTTCCTACGAGCAGTACTTC. V and J are TRBV29-1 and TRBJ2-7; D is unclear. The CDR3 consists of 16 residues. V dropped 3 bases and J dropped 1 base, with 19 bases sitting between them. CDR1 and CDR2 from the germline V gene are SQVTM and ANQGSEA.

In DNA form, the CDR3 reads TGTGCCAGCAGCGTCAGGGTCACTGAAGCTTTCTTT. Its protein product is CASSVRVTEAFF. The chain recombines TRBV12-3 or TRBV12-4 with TRBJ1-1; possible D gene TRBD1, 5 bases. V was trimmed by 6 bases and J by 4 bases, leaving 9 bases between them. This CDR3 contains 12 residues.

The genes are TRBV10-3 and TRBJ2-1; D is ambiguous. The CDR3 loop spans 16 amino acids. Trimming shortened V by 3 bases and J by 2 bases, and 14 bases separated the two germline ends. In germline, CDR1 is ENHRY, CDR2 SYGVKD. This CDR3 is CAISEGSGDPYNEQFF. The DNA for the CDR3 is TGTGCCATCAGTGAAGGATCGGGTGACCCCTACAATGAGCAGTTCTTC.

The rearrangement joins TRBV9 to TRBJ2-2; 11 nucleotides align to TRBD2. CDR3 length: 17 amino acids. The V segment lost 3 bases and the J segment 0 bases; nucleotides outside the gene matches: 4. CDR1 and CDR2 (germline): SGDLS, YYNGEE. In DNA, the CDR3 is TGTGCCAGCAGCGAGACTAGCGGGATCTCGAACACCGGGGAGCTGTTTTTT. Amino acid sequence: CASSETSGISNTGELFF.

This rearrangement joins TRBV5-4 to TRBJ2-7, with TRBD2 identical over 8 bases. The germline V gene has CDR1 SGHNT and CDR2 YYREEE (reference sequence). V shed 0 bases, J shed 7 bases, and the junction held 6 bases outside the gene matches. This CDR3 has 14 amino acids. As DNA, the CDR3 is TGTGCCAGCAGCTTGGAAGCGGGAGCGGAAGAGCAGTACTTC. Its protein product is CASSLEAGAEEQYF.

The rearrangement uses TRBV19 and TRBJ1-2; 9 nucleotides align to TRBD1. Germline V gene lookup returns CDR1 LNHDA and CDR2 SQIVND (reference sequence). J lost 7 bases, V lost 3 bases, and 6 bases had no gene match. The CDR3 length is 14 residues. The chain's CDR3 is CASSMVQGASGYTF. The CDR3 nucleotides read TGTGCCAGTAGTATGGTACAGGGGGCCTCTGGCTACACCTTC. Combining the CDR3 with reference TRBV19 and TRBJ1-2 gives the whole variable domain DGGITQSPKYLFRKEGQNVTLSCEQNLNHDAMYWYRQDPGQGLRLIYYSQIVNDFQKGDIAEGYSVSREKKESFPLTVTSAQKNPTAFYLCASSMVQGASGYTFGSGTRLTVV.

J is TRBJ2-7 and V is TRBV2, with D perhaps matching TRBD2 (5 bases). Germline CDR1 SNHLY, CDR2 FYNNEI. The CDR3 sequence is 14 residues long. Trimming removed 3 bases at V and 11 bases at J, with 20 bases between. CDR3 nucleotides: TGTGCCAGCAGTGAGGGCAGTCCTCCTTCGGGGAAGTACTTC. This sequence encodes CASSEGSPPSGKYF.

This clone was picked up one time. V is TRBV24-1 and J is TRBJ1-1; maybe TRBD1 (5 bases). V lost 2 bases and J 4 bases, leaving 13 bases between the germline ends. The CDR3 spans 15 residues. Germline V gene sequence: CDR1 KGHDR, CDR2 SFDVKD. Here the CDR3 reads CATSDSSAGRTEAFF. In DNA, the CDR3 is TGTGCCACCAGTGATTCGTCGGCAGGGCGCACTGAAGCTTTCTTT.

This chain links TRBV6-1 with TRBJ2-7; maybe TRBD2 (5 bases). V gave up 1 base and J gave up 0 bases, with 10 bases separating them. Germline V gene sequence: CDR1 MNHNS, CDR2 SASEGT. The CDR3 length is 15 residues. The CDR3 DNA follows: TGTGCCAGCAGTGAAGTTAGCGTGAGCTCCTACGAGCAGTACTTC. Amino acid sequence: CASSEVSVSSYEQYF.

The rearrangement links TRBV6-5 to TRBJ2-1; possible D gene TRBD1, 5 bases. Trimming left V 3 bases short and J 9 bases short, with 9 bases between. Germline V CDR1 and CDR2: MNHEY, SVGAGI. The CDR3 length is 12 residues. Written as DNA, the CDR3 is TGTGCCAGCAGTTATATCCAGGGTGAGCAGTTCTTC. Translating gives CASSYIQGEQFF.

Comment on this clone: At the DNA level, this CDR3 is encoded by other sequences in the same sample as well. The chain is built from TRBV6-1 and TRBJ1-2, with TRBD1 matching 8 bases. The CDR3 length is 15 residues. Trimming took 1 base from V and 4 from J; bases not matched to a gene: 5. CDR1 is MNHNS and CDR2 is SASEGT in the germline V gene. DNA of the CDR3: TGTGCCAGCAGTGAAGGAACAGGGGGAAGCTATGGCTACACCTTC. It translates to CASSEGTGGSYGYTF.

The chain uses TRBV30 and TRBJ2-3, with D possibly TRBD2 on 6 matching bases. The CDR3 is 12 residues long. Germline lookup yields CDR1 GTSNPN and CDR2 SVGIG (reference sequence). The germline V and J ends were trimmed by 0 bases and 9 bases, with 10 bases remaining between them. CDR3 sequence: CAWSVAAGTQYF. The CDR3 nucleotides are TGTGCCTGGAGTGTGGCCGCGGGGACGCAGTATTTT.

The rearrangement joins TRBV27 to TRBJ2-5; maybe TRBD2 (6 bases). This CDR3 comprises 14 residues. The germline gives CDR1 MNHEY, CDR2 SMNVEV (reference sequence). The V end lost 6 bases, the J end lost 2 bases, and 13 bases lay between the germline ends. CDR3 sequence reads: CASRGGSVQETQYF. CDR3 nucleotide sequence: TGTGCCAGCAGGGGGGGTAGCGTACAAGAGACCCAGTACTTC.

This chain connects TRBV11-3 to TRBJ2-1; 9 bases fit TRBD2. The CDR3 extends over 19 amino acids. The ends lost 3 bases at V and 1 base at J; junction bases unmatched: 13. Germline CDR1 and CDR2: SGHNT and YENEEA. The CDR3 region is CASSFGVGSGSISYNEQFF. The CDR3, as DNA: TGTGCCAGCAGCTTTGGTGTAGGTAGCGGGAGTATTTCCTACAATGAGCAGTTCTTC.

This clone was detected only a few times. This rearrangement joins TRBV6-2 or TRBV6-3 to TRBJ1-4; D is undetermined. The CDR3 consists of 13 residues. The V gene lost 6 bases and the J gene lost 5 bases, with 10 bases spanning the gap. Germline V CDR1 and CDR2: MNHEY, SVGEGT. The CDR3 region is CASSRGRNEKLFF. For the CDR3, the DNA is TGTGCCAGCAGCCGAGGCAGAAATGAAAAACTGTTTTTT.

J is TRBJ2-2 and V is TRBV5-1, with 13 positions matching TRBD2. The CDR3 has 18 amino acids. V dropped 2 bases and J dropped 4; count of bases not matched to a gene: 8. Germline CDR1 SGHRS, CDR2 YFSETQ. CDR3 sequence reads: CASSLYTSGRGGTGELFF. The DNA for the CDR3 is TGCGCCAGCAGCTTATACACTAGCGGGAGGGGAGGCACCGGGGAGCTGTTTTTT. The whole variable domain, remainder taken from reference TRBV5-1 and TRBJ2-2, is KAGVTQTPRYLIKTRGQQVTLSCSPISGHRSVSWYQQTPGQGLQFLFEYFSETQRNKGNFPGRFSGRQFSNSRSEMNVSTLELGDSALYLCASSLYTSGRGGTGELFFGEGSRLTVL.

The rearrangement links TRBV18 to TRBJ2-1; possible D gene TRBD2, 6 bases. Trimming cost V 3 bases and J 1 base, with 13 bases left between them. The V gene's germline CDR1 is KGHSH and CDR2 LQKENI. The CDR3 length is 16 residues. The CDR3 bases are TGTGCCAGCTCACCGTCGGCGGGAATGTCCTACAATGAGCAGTTCTTC. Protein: CASSPSAGMSYNEQFF.

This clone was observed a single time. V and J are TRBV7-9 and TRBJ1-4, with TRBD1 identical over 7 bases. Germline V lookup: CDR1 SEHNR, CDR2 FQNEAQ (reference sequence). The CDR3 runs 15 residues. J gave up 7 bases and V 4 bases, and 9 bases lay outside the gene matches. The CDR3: CASSSAGQNIEKLFF. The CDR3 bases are TGTGCCAGCAGCTCAGCGGGACAGAACATTGAAAAACTGTTTTTT.

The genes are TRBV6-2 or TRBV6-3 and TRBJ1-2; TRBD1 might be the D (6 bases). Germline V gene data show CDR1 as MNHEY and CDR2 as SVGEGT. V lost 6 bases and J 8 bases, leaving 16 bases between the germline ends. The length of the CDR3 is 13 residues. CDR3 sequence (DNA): TGTGCCAGCAGCCAACAGGGTTTGGAGGGCTACACCTTC. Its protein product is CASSQQGLEGYTF.

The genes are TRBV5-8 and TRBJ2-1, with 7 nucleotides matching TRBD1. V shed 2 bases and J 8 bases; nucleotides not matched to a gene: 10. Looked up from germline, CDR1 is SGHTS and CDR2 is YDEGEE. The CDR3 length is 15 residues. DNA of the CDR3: TGTGCCAGCAGCTTTGTCAGACAGGGATTGGATGAGCAGTTCTTC. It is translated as CASSFVRQGLDEQFF.

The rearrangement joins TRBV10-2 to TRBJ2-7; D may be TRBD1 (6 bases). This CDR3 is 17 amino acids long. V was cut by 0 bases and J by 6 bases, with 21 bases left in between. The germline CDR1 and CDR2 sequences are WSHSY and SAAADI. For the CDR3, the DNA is TGCGCCAGCAGTGAGTCGGGATGGACAGCCAACCTCCCCGAGCAGTACTTC. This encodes CASSESGWTANLPEQYF.

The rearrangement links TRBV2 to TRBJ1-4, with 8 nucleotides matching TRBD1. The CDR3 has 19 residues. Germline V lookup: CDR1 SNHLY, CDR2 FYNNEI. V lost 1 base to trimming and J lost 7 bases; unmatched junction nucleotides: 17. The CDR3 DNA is TGTGCCAGCAGTGAAGGAGGAGGGATTAAGACAGGGGAAGGTGAAAAACTGTTTTTT. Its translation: CASSEGGGIKTGEGEKLFF. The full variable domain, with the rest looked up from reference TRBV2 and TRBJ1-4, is EPEVTQTPSHQVTQMGQEVILRCVPISNHLYFYWYRQILGQKVEFLVSFYNNEISEKSEIFDDQFSVERPDGSNFTLKIRSTKLEDSAMYFCASSEGGGIKTGEGEKLFFGSGTQLSVL.

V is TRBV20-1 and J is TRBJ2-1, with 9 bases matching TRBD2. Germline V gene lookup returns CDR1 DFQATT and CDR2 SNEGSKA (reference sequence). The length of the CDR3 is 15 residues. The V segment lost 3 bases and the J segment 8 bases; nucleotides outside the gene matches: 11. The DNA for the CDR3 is TGCAGTGCTAGTGTCTCGGCGGGAGGGCCCGATGAGCAGTTCTTC. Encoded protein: CSASVSAGGPDEQFF.

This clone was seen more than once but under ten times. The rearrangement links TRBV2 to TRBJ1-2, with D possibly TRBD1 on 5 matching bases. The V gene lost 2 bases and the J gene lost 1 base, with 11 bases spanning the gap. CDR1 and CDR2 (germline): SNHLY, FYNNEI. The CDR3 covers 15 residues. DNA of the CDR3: TGTGCCAGCAGTGAAACAGGCTCCCGTAACTATGGCTACACCTTC. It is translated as CASSETGSRNYGYTF. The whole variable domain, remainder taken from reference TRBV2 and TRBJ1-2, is EPEVTQTPSHQVTQMGQEVILRCVPISNHLYFYWYRQILGQKVEFLVSFYNNEISEKSEIFDDQFSVERPDGSNFTLKIRSTKLEDSAMYFCASSETGSRNYGYTFGSGTRLTVV.

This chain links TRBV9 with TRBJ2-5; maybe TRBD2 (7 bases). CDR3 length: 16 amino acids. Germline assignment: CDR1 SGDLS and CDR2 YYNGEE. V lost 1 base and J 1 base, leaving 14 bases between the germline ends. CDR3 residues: CASSVRGRASQETQYF. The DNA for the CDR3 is TGTGCCAGCAGCGTAAGGGGGAGGGCCTCCCAAGAGACCCAGTACTTC.

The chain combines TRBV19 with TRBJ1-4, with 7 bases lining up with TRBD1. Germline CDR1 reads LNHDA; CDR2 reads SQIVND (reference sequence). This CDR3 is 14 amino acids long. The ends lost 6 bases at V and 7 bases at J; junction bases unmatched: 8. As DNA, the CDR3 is TGTGCCAGTAGCTTACAGGGGCATCGTGAAAAACTGTTTTTT. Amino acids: CASSLQGHREKLFF.

CDR3 nucleotides: TGCGCCAGCAGCTTGCAGGTATTCGATGAGCAGTTCTTC. Amino acid sequence: CASSLQVFDEQFF. V is TRBV5-1 and J is TRBJ2-1; D not certain. Germline CDR1 is SGHRS and CDR2 is YFSETQ. The CDR3 loop spans 13 amino acids. Trimming took 1 base from V and 8 from J, leaving 10 bases between them. The whole variable domain, filled in from reference TRBV5-1 and TRBJ2-1, reads KAGVTQTPRYLIKTRGQQVTLSCSPISGHRSVSWYQQTPGQGLQFLFEYFSETQRNKGNFPGRFSGRQFSNSRSEMNVSTLELGDSALYLCASSLQVFDEQFFGPGTRLTVL.

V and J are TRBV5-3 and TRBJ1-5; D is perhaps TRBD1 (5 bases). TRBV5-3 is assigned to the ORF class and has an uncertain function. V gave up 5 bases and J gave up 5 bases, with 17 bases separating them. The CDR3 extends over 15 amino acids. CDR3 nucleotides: TGTGCCAGAAGGCAGAGAAGACAGTGGGATCAGCCCCAGCATTTT. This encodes CARRQRRQWDQPQHF.

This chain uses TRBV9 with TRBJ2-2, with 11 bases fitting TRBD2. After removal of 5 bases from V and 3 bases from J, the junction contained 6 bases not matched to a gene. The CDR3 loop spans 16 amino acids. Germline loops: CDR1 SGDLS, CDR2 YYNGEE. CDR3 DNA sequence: TGTGCCAGCAGTCTTACTAGCGGGAGCCACACCGGGGAGCTGTTTTTT. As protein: CASSLTSGSHTGELFF.